This TCR beta chain comes out of a study of OX40 agonist ivuxolimab in advanced cancers. Study-wide background: 30% to 40% of patients had received prior checkpoint inhibitor therapy. Broader study findings: Normalized T-cell clonal expansion was also low in some nonresponders.

The V and J ends lost 1 base and 1 base, in that order; junction bases with no gene match: 6. The CDR3 has 17 amino acids. CDR1 is SGHDT, CDR2 YYEEEE, per germline. As concerns this clone: Its specificity is not known.

Measured with immunoSEQ multiplex PCR; TCRdb has only the in-frame clones, and not every one. The sample shows some 19,000 clones, approximately 80% of them seen only once. If patients had autoimmune disease history or systemic immunosuppression, they were excluded. The chain recombines TRBV5-6 with TRBJ1-5; TRBD1 matches at 9 bases. This TCR derives from an adult with an advanced solid tumor such as melanoma, head and neck, liver or kidney cancer. Sequenced material: CD4+ or CD8+ T cells sorted from blood, taken in a trial of the OX40 agonist ivuxolimab. CDR3 sequence reads: CASSLLVQGASNQPQHF. DNA for the CDR3: TGTGCCAGCAGCTTGTTAGTACAGGGGGCAAGCAATCAGCCCCAGCATTTT.